Described below is a single T cell receptor (beta chain) sequence and its context. What it binds is not known. This CDR3 contains 16 residues. Germline CDR1 reads SGDLS; CDR2 reads YYNGEE. V was pared by 5 bases and J by 2 bases, with 7 bases of the junction left unmatched. With 60 Vbeta and 13 Jbeta primers, the PCR was carried out. Assay used: immunoSEQ multiplex PCR; TCRdb lists only in-frame clones, some missing. Of approximately 140,000 clones detected, 70% to 85% appear once; the ten largest clones hold approximately 2.3%. The data originate from a study of cytomegalovirus exposure and HLA in healthy donors. Findings and limits, study-wide: Most sequenced TCRs were rare (though some public TCRs occurred in many donors). Researchers had no immune exposure information except CMV serostatus available. In vitro, a few CMV-associated chains proved specific for CMV antigens.

The chain recombines TRBV9 with TRBJ2-7; TRBD2 agrees at 13 bases. The sequence was collected from a male donor in good health and CMV-seronegative. Source material: PBMCs. The CDR3 spells CASSAPGTSGTYEQYF. CDR3 nucleotide sequence: TGTGCCAGCAGTGCCCCCGGGACTAGCGGGACCTACGAGCAGTACTTC.